Presented here are 2 T cell receptor beta chains from one specimen sequenced in a study of T cell clones after liver transplantation. The repertoire was sequenced with immunoSEQ multiplex PCR; TCRdb's copy has only in-frame clones and lacks some. The sample lists 9,500 to 15,000 clones; around 74% were seen once. This sample comprised CD8+ T cells from blood, obtained at the 22-month timepoint. The receptors stem from a human patient who received a liver transplant. Some T cells could come from the graft donor.

The chain links TRBV9 to TRBJ2-4, with D perhaps TRBD1 or TRBD2 (5 bases each). The V and J ends lost 0 bases and 9 bases respectively, with 10 bases between them. The V gene's germline CDR1 is SGDLS and CDR2 YYNGEE. The length of the CDR3 is 13 residues. CDR3 protein: CASSVGEGTIQYF. The CDR3 DNA follows: TGTGCCAGCAGCGTAGGAGAGGGGACCATTCAGTACTTC.

This clone showed up just once. This chain links TRBV11-2 with TRBJ1-1, with 8 bases lining up with TRBD1. This CDR3 spans 16 amino acids. Germline V CDR1 and CDR2: SGHAT, FQNNGV. V lost 0 bases to trimming and J lost 11 bases; unmatched junction nucleotides: 14. For the CDR3, the DNA is TGTGCCAGCAGCTTAGATAATGAGGGACAGGCGGTACGGGCTTTCTTT. Residues: CASSLDNEGQAVRAFF. The full variable domain, with the rest looked up from reference TRBV11-2 and TRBJ1-1, is EAGVAQSPRYKIIEKRQSVAFWCNPISGHATLYWYQQILGQGPKLLIQFQNNGVVDDSQLPKDRFSAERLKGVDSTLKIQPAKLEDSAVYLCASSLDNEGQAVRAFFGQGTRLTVV.